The 17 T cell receptor beta chains below come from one sample, sequenced in a study of blood T cell repertoires in COVID-19. The protocol was immunoSEQ multiplex PCR, while the TCRdb copy is restricted to in-frame clones and leaves out a portion. The data hold about 74,000 clones, with around three quarters observed a single time. Sequenced sample: peripheral blood. The source is a human donor in a cohort sampled during active COVID-19.

V gene TRBV24-1 combines with J gene TRBJ2-3; no firm D call. The germline CDR1 and CDR2 sequences are KGHDR and SFDVKD. The V end was cut by 2 bases, the J end by 2 bases, with 7 bases between. This CDR3 spans 14 amino acids. The CDR3 is CATSDWQNTDTQYF. CDR3 nucleotide sequence: TGTGCCACCAGTGATTGGCAGAACACAGATACGCAGTATTTT.

The V call is TRBV20-1, the J call TRBJ1-2; D remains ambiguous. V lost 6 bases, J lost 2 bases, and 7 bases lay in between. There are 11 residues in the CDR3. Germline V gives CDR1 DFQATT, CDR2 SNEGSKA (reference sequence). CDR3 DNA: TGCAGTGCAGTGGAGAACTATGGCTACACCTTC. This translates into CSAVENYGYTF.

This clone was observed once. The V and J genes are TRBV30 and TRBJ1-3; TRBD1 might be the D (6 bases). The CDR3 contains 13 residues. CDR1 is GTSNPN, CDR2 SVGIG, per germline (reference sequence). CDR3 sequence reads: CAGQGIFGNTIYF. DNA of the CDR3: TGTGCGGGGCAGGGGATTTTTGGAAACACCATATATTTT.

The rearrangement links TRBV18 to TRBJ2-3, with 7 bases identical to TRBD1. From germline, CDR1 is KGHSH and CDR2 LQKENI. The CDR3 loop spans 14 amino acids. J gave up 2 bases and V 4 bases, and 3 bases lay outside the gene matches. CDR3 sequence: CASSLDRATDTQYF. The CDR3 DNA follows: TGTGCCAGCTCACTAGACAGGGCCACAGATACGCAGTATTTT.

The gene calls are TRBV10-3 and TRBJ1-4; weak D call: TRBD1 (5 bases). V was cut by 10 bases and J by 0 bases, with 15 bases left in between. Looked up from germline, CDR1 is ENHRY and CDR2 is SYGVKD. CDR3 length: 15 residues. In DNA form, the CDR3 reads TGTGCCACCTTAAAGGGACTCACAACTAATGAAAAACTGTTTTTT. Its translation is CATLKGLTTNEKLFF.

This clone was picked up a small number of times. The chain carries TRBV28 and TRBJ2-1, with 9 positions matching TRBD1. Per germline, CDR1 MDHEN and CDR2 SYDVKM. This CDR3 has 15 residues. Losses at the gene ends were 6 bases for V and 8 bases for J; bases not matched to a gene: 11. The chain's CDR3 is CASSLTGGHKDEQFF. CDR3 nucleotide sequence: TGTGCCAGCAGCCTAACAGGGGGCCATAAGGATGAGCAGTTCTTC. Full variable domain (missing parts from reference TRBV28 and TRBJ2-1): DVKVTQSSRYLVKRTGEKVFLECVQDMDHENMFWYRQDPGLGLRLIYFSYDVKMKEKGDIPEGYSVSREKKERFSLILESASTNQTSMYLCASSLTGGHKDEQFFGPGTRLTVL.

The chain recombines TRBV5-1 with TRBJ2-3, with 8 bases lining up with TRBD1. V lost 2 bases to trimming and J lost 4 bases; unmatched junction nucleotides: 6. The germline gives CDR1 SGHRS, CDR2 YFSETQ. CDR3 size: 15 residues. The DNA of the CDR3 is TGCGCCAGCAGCTTACCGACAGGGGAGGCAGATACGCAGTATTTT. Its translation: CASSLPTGEADTQYF.

The V call is TRBV3-1 (or the pseudogene TRBV3-2), the J call TRBJ1-1; no reliable D call. CDR3 length: 15 amino acids. The germline V gene has CDR1 LGHDT and CDR2 YNNKEL (reference sequence). V was pared by 3 bases and J by 6 bases, with 17 bases between. The CDR3 is CASSQGVGSIAEAFF. The CDR3 DNA reads as TGTGCCAGCAGCCAGGGAGTAGGGAGTATAGCTGAAGCTTTCTTT.

The CDR3 region is CASSPRTAGTLNTEAFF. CDR3 sequence (DNA): TGTGCCAGCAGCCCGCGGACAGCCGGAACCTTAAACACTGAAGCTTTCTTT. The rearrangement joins TRBV9 to TRBJ1-1, with D possibly being TRBD1 (6 bases). Trimming cost V 4 bases and J 2 bases, with 21 bases left between them. The CDR3 covers 17 residues. Per germline, CDR1 SGDLS and CDR2 YYNGEE.

The rearrangement links TRBV4-3 to TRBJ1-5; D not resolved. CDR1 is LGHNA and CDR2 is YSLEER in the germline V gene. The V gene lost 0 bases and the J gene lost 7 bases, with 7 bases spanning the gap. The CDR3 has 13 amino acids. CDR3 in DNA: TGCGCCAGCAGCCAAGATCCGGGGCAGCCCCAGCATTTT. Translating gives CASSQDPGQPQHF.

The rearrangement uses TRBV5-5 and TRBJ2-7, with D perhaps matching TRBD1 (6 bases). Germline V lookup: CDR1 SGHKS, CDR2 YYEKEE (reference sequence). Trimming removed 1 base from V and 3 bases from J, with 17 bases in between. This CDR3 contains 16 residues. CDR3 nucleotides: TGTGCCAGCAGCTTGAGATATTCGGTACAGGGCTACGAGCAGTACTTC. It encodes CASSLRYSVQGYEQYF.

This chain links TRBV7-2 with TRBJ1-4, with D perhaps TRBD1 (5 bases). Germline V gene sequence: CDR1 SGHTA, CDR2 FQGNSA. The length of the CDR3 is 15 residues. V lost 5 bases and J 6 bases, leaving 16 bases between the germline ends. The CDR3 DNA sequence: TGTGCCAGCAGCGATTACGGAGGGGAGGATGAAAAACTGTTTTTT. Amino acids: CASSDYGGEDEKLFF.

This chain joins TRBV7-7 and TRBJ2-3; D is uncertain. Trimming removed 4 bases at V and 0 bases at J, with 14 bases between. Per germline, CDR1 SSHAT and CDR2 FNYEAQ (reference sequence). CDR3 length equals 16 residues. The CDR3 nucleotides are TGTGCCAGCAGCTCTTCTCCCGGGTCTAGCACAGATACGCAGTATTTT. It yields the protein CASSSSPGSSTDTQYF.

The rearrangement uses TRBV30 and TRBJ1-3; D not resolved. This CDR3 region has 15 residues. V was cut by 2 bases and J by 2 bases, with 13 bases left in between. Germline loops: CDR1 GTSNPN, CDR2 SVGIG (reference sequence). This CDR3 reads CAWSLRGLPGNTIYF. Written as DNA, the CDR3 is TGTGCCTGGAGTCTCCGCGGCCTGCCTGGAAACACCATATATTTT.

The CDR3 nucleotides read TGTGCCAGCAGTTACTCGACAGGGGCTAATGAAAAACTGTTTTTT. This gives the protein CASSYSTGANEKLFF. This chain joins TRBV6-5 and TRBJ1-4; 8 positions agree with TRBD1. Germline-derived CDR1 and CDR2 are MNHEY and SVGAGI. With V trimmed by 0 bases and J by 3 bases, 0 bases remained unmatched. The CDR3 runs to 15 residues.

V is TRBV7-8 and J is TRBJ1-4; D ambiguous. Germline V gene data show CDR1 as SGHVS and CDR2 as FQNEAQ. This CDR3 is built from 13 residues. Trimming pared 4 bases from V and 7 bases from J, leaving 10 bases between. The CDR3 bases are TGTGCCAGCAGCTCCCATACGGGTGAAAAACTGTTTTTT. It yields the protein CASSSHTGEKLFF. The whole variable domain, filled in from reference TRBV7-8 and TRBJ1-4, reads GAGVSQSPRYKVAKRGQDVALRCDPISGHVSLFWYQQALGQGPEFLTYFQNEAQLDKSGLPSDRFFAERPEGSVSTLKIQRTQQEDSAVYLCASSSHTGEKLFFGSGTQLSVL.

This chain links TRBV7-8 with TRBJ2-7, with 10 bases that match TRBD1. The CDR3 runs to 16 residues. Trimming took 5 bases from V and 3 from J; bases not matched to a gene: 10. Germline V gene data show CDR1 as SGHVS and CDR2 as FQNEAQ. The CDR3 nucleotides read TGTGCCAGCAGCAAGACGACCGGGACAGGGGTCTACGAGCAGTACTTC. Protein product: CASSKTTGTGVYEQYF.